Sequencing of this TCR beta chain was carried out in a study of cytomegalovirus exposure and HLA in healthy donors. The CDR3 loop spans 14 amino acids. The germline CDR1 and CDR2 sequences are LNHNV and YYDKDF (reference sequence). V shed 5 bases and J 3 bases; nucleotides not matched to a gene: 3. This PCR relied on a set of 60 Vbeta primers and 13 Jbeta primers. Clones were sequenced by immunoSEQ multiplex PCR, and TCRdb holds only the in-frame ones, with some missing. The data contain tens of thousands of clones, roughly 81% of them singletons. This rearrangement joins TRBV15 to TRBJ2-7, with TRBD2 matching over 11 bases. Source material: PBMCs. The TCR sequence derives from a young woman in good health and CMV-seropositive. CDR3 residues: CATSRGLAGYEQYF. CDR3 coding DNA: TGTGCCACCAGCCGTGGACTAGCGGGCTACGAGCAGTACTTC.